The text below deals with one T cell receptor beta chain. Its antigen is unknown. Methods used by the authors: A classifier for distant metastasis in papillary thyroid cancer was constructed using CDR3 differences observed across clinicopathological groups. Through MiXCR, TCRdb re-clonotyped the PCR reads. These V and J calls derive from TCRdb rather than the authors' analysis. The sample holds over 5,000 clones, approximately 26% seen once. The sample belongs to a study of metastatic and nonmetastatic thyroid tumors. Across the whole study: It was across blood and tumor or nodule tissue from malignant and benign thyroid patients that repertoires were compared. Study-level findings and limits: A significant increase in TCR beta diversity was reportedly seen in malignant thyroid tumors relative to benign nodules, in blood and tumor.

The entire patient cohort was treatment-naive prior to thyroid surgery. This TCR was sampled from a female donor with papillary thyroid cancer or a benign thyroid nodule (not recorded which). Some clones in this sample may be carry-over from other donors' samples. Specimen: adjacent normal tissue.

CDR3 nucleotide sequence: TGTGCCAGCAGTCCCCTGGGGGCTAGGACAGATACGCAGTATTTT. Protein product: CASSPLGARTDTQYF. This chain connects TRBV28 to TRBJ2-3; possible D gene TRBD1, 6 bases. Trimming removed 5 bases from V and 3 bases from J, with 15 bases in between. The germline V gene encodes CDR1 MDHEN and CDR2 SYDVKM. CDR3 size: 15 residues.